The 29 T cell receptor beta chains presented below share a single source sample, sequenced in a study of T-cell reconstitution after alpha-beta-depleted transplantation in children. This sample's TCRbeta library carried unique molecular identifier barcodes. One entry per CDR3 protein, called by TCRdb with MiXCR from the PCR reads. The data show about 230,000 distinct CDR3 sequences, with 9.7% seen just once and 5.1% held by the top ten. Sample: PBMCs from the stem cell graft donor, taken from the stem cell graft. All receptors come from a human donor who donated a stem cell graft to a child with SCID.

This clonotype occurred many times. This chain joins TRBV5-1 and TRBJ1-5; 9 bases fit TRBD1. The CDR3 is 13 residues long. Germline assignment: CDR1 SGHRS and CDR2 YFSETQ. Trimming took 4 bases from V and 5 from J; bases not matched to a gene: 1. The CDR3 DNA sequence: TGCGCCAGCAGCCGGGACAGGGATCAGCCCCAGCATTTT. It is translated as CASSRDRDQPQHF. The variable domain in full, with the rest retrieved from reference TRBV5-1 and TRBJ1-5, is KAGVTQTPRYLIKTRGQQVTLSCSPISGHRSVSWYQQTPGQGLQFLFEYFSETQRNKGNFPGRFSGRQFSNSRSEMNVSTLELGDSALYLCASSRDRDQPQHFGDGTRLSIL.

This clonotype came up many times. The chain combines TRBV24-1 with TRBJ2-1, with a tentative D call TRBD2 (7 bases). This CDR3 is 16 amino acids long. Germline CDR1 reads KGHDR; CDR2 reads SFDVKD. Trimming took 4 bases from V and 5 from J, leaving 17 bases between them. The chain's CDR3 is CATSDPGAGANNEQFF. The CDR3 bases are TGTGCCACCAGTGACCCGGGGGCGGGGGCCAACAATGAGCAGTTCTTC.

In its sample, this clonotype was seen a few times. The chain uses TRBV4-2 and TRBJ2-1; D is ambiguous. V dropped 0 bases and J dropped 6 bases, with 21 bases sitting between them. In germline, CDR1 is LGHNA, CDR2 YNFKEQ. The CDR3 is 18 amino acids. CDR3 region: CASSQDLTGGRFVNEQFF. The CDR3 DNA sequence: TGTGCCAGCAGCCAAGATCTCACCGGTGGGCGTTTCGTCAATGAGCAGTTCTTC.

This clonotype occurred many times. The gene calls are TRBV5-6 and TRBJ2-3; D gene uncertain. V shed 1 base and J shed 6 bases, with 9 bases lying between them. This CDR3 is built from 13 residues. From germline, CDR1 is SGHDT and CDR2 YYEEEE. CDR3 residues: CASSLLLADTQYF. The CDR3 DNA follows: TGTGCCAGCAGCTTGCTTTTGGCGGATACGCAGTATTTT.

This clonotype was found many times. The chain joins TRBV7-8 to TRBJ2-6, with D possibly matching TRBD1 (6 bases). CDR1 and CDR2 from the germline V gene are SGHVS and FQNEAQ. Trimming shortened V by 5 bases and J by 0 bases, and 14 bases separated the two germline ends. This CDR3 contains 17 residues. CDR3 region: CASSPRDKSSGANVLTF. In DNA form, the CDR3 reads TGTGCCAGCAGCCCTAGGGACAAGAGCTCTGGGGCCAACGTCCTGACTTTC.

The table lists this clonotype with many counts. CDR3 amino acids: CSVSQGSETQYF. CDR3 sequence (DNA): TGCAGTGTAAGCCAGGGATCCGAGACCCAGTACTTC. This chain connects TRBV20-1 to TRBJ2-5, with D possibly matching TRBD1 (5 bases). The CDR3 extends over 12 amino acids. From germline, CDR1 is DFQATT and CDR2 SNEGSKA (reference sequence). The germline V and J ends were trimmed by 7 bases and 5 bases, with 14 bases remaining between them.

This clonotype was detected many times. The chain carries TRBV20-1 and TRBJ2-5; 8 bases line up with TRBD2. The CDR3 is 16 amino acids. Germline trimming cut 0 bases from V and 5 bases from J; bases unmatched to any gene: 11. Looked up from germline, CDR1 is DFQATT and CDR2 is SNEGSKA (reference sequence). The CDR3 DNA reads TGCAGTGCTAGAGATTCGGGGGGGGCGCTCCCCGAGACCCAGTACTTC. The encoded protein is CSARDSGGALPETQYF.

The chain couples TRBV5-6 to TRBJ2-3; 9 nucleotides agree with TRBD1. Losses at the gene ends were 3 bases for V and 5 bases for J; bases not matched to a gene: 7. Germline CDR1 reads SGHDT; CDR2 reads YYEEEE. The CDR3 runs 15 residues. The CDR3 DNA is TGTGCCAGCAGCTCGACCGGACAGGGGAGAGATACGCAGTATTTT. Protein sequence: CASSSTGQGRDTQYF.

The sample holds many counts of this clonotype. V is TRBV29-1 and J is TRBJ2-1, with 9 positions matching TRBD2. The CDR3 spans 17 residues. V lost 6 bases and J lost 0; bases outside the gene matches: 12. The V gene's germline CDR1 is SQVTM and CDR2 ANQGSEA. The CDR3: CSVGRLAGTRSYNEQFF. DNA for the CDR3: TGCAGCGTCGGGCGGCTAGCGGGGACCCGCTCCTACAATGAGCAGTTCTTC.

Ten or more counts support this clonotype. The chain links TRBV20-1 to TRBJ1-2; D might be TRBD1 (5 bases). Germline V gene sequence: CDR1 DFQATT, CDR2 SNEGSKA (reference sequence). The CDR3 has 14 residues. V lost 3 bases and J 8 bases, leaving 19 bases between the germline ends. The CDR3 region is CSASPPWGSGGYTF. Written as DNA, the CDR3 is TGCAGTGCTAGCCCCCCGTGGGGGTCGGGAGGCTACACCTTC.

This clonotype has a count of ten or more. The chain employs TRBV7-2 and TRBJ2-7; 11 bases align to TRBD2. Germline-derived CDR1 and CDR2 are SGHTA and FQGNSA. The CDR3 sequence is 14 residues long. Unmatched junction bases numbered 4, after V lost 7 bases and J lost 2 bases. This CDR3 is CASTLSGGAYEQYF. The CDR3 DNA reads as TGTGCCAGCACCCTTAGCGGGGGGGCCTACGAGCAGTACTTC.

This clonotype has ten or more counts. The chain links TRBV3-1 to TRBJ1-2, with D possibly matching TRBD1 (6 bases). This CDR3 comprises 17 residues. Germline assignment: CDR1 LGHDT and CDR2 YNNKEL (reference sequence). V was clipped by 0 bases and J by 4 bases, with 18 bases between them. The CDR3 is CASSQDSPGAGAYGYTF. The CDR3, as DNA: TGTGCCAGCAGCCAAGATTCCCCCGGGGCAGGGGCCTATGGCTACACCTTC. The full variable domain, in which reference TRBV3-1 and TRBJ1-2 provide the parts outside the CDR3, is DTAVSQTPKYLVTQMGNDKSIKCEQNLGHDTMYWYKQDSKKFLKIMFSYNNKELIINETVPNRFSPKSPDKAHLNLHINSLELGDSAVYFCASSQDSPGAGAYGYTFGSGTRLTVV.

In its sample, this clonotype was seen many times. DNA of the CDR3: TGTGCCAGCAGCGTAGGGCTAGGGGAGACCCAGTACTTC. It encodes CASSVGLGETQYF. The chain is built from TRBV9 and TRBJ2-5, with D hard to call. Germline CDR1 and CDR2: SGDLS and YYNGEE. CDR3 length: 13 amino acids. Trimming pared 0 bases from V and 5 bases from J, leaving 8 bases between.

This clonotype was seen at least ten times. V and J are TRBV28 and TRBJ1-5, with D unclear. Germline loops: CDR1 MDHEN, CDR2 SYDVKM. Trimming stripped 5 bases from V and 11 bases from J, with 22 bases between. The CDR3 is made up of 15 amino acids. DNA of the CDR3: TGTGCCAGCAGTCCTCTATCCCCTCAATCAAGGGCCCAGCATTTT. Amino acid sequence: CASSPLSPQSRAQHF.

This clonotype has at least ten counts. V usage is TRBV10-3 and J usage is TRBJ1-5, with 8 bases lining up with TRBD1. The CDR3 has 14 amino acids. Germline V CDR1 and CDR2: ENHRY, SYGVKD. V lost 6 bases to trimming and J lost 2 bases; unmatched junction nucleotides: 3. The CDR3 region is CAISPGQGNQPQHF. As DNA, the CDR3 is TGTGCCATCAGCCCGGGACAGGGCAATCAGCCCCAGCATTTT.

There are a few counts of this clonotype. A single base separates this from a much larger clone, so it may be a read error. The DNA for the CDR3 is TGCTGTGCTAGAGACGGGACAGGTGGGGCTGGAAACACCATATATTTT. Translated, it gives CCARDGTGGAGNTIYF. V and J are TRBV20-1 and TRBJ1-3, with 8 nucleotides matching TRBD1. Per the germline V gene, CDR1 is DFQATT and CDR2 is SNEGSKA (reference sequence). The CDR3 runs to 16 residues.

This clonotype was seen a few times. The chain recombines TRBV12-3 or TRBV12-4 with TRBJ1-1; D is unresolved. V lost 8 bases, J lost 0 bases, and 4 bases lay in between. The CDR3 contains 11 residues. The CDR3 nucleotides read TGTGCCAGCGCCCTGAACACTGAAGCTTTCTTT. Protein sequence: CASALNTEAFF.

This clonotype was detected ten times or more. CDR3 nucleotide sequence: TGTGCCAGCAGTGAACCCGGGACAGAACTCACTGAAGCTTTCTTT. This sequence encodes CASSEPGTELTEAFF. V is TRBV25-1 and J is TRBJ1-1, with TRBD1 identical over 7 bases. This CDR3 has 15 residues. Per germline, CDR1 MGHDK and CDR2 SYGVNS. The junction had 7 bases not matched to a gene; V was cut back by 2 bases and J by 4 bases.

V and J are TRBV19 and TRBJ1-1; perhaps TRBD1 as D (5 bases). Trimming left V 5 bases short and J 1 base short, with 14 bases between. CDR1 and CDR2 from the germline V gene are LNHDA and SQIVND (reference sequence). The CDR3 sequence is 15 residues long. CDR3 sequence: CASSGGTTANTEAFF. For the CDR3, the DNA is TGTGCCAGTAGTGGGGGGACGACGGCGAACACTGAAGCTTTCTTT.

There are many counts of this clonotype. The chain combines TRBV24-1 with TRBJ2-7, with 10 bases identical to TRBD1. The V gene's germline CDR1 is KGHDR and CDR2 SFDVKD. With 9 bases clipped from V and 4 bases from J, the junction kept 5 bases outside the gene matches. The CDR3 has 13 amino acids. The CDR3: CATSRQGAYEQYF. The CDR3 region has the DNA TGTGCCACCTCCAGACAGGGGGCGTACGAGCAGTACTTC.

This clonotype was counted ten times or more. The CDR3 spells CASSYPGQGYEQYF. The CDR3 DNA follows: TGCGCCAGCAGCTACCCGGGACAGGGTTACGAGCAGTACTTC. The J gene is TRBJ2-7, the V gene TRBV5-1, with 9 bases lining up with TRBD1. This CDR3 region has 14 residues. Trimming took 3 bases from V and 4 from J; bases not matched to a gene: 5. The germline gives CDR1 SGHRS, CDR2 YFSETQ.

This clonotype was recorded at least ten times. This chain links TRBV5-1 with TRBJ1-6; 7 nucleotides line up with TRBD1. Germline trimming cut 4 bases from V and 7 bases from J; bases unmatched to any gene: 5. The CDR3 has 14 amino acids. Germline V gene lookup returns CDR1 SGHRS and CDR2 YFSETQ. This CDR3 reads CASSPTGKNSPLHF. The CDR3 coding sequence is TGCGCCAGCAGCCCGACAGGGAAAAATTCACCCCTCCACTTT.

At least ten counts were recorded for this clonotype. The chain recombines TRBV11-2 with TRBJ2-5, with D possibly matching TRBD2 (6 bases). CDR1 SGHAT and CDR2 FQNNGV come from the germline V gene. Trimming removed 0 bases from V and 2 bases from J, with 19 bases in between. The CDR3 totals 18 residues. CDR3 DNA: TGTGCCAGCAGCTTAGAACCCTTCTTGGTAGCGGATCAAGAGACCCAGTACTTC. Translating gives CASSLEPFLVADQETQYF.

There are many counts of this clonotype. The J gene is TRBJ2-7, the V gene TRBV5-1; a weak D match, TRBD1 (6 bases). V shed 0 bases and J shed 1 base, with 11 bases lying between them. CDR3 length: 15 residues. Germline V gene data show CDR1 as SGHRS and CDR2 as YFSETQ. The CDR3 DNA is TGCGCCAGCAGCTTGGGACAGGTTCCTTCCTACGAGCAGTACTTC. It translates to CASSLGQVPSYEQYF. The full variable domain, with the rest looked up from reference TRBV5-1 and TRBJ2-7, is KAGVTQTPRYLIKTRGQQVTLSCSPISGHRSVSWYQQTPGQGLQFLFEYFSETQRNKGNFPGRFSGRQFSNSRSEMNVSTLELGDSALYLCASSLGQVPSYEQYFGPGTRLTVT.

The sample holds many counts of this clonotype. This chain connects TRBV7-2 to TRBJ1-4; D is possibly TRBD1 (5 bases). This CDR3 has 14 residues. The germline gives CDR1 SGHTA, CDR2 FQGNSA. The germline V and J ends were trimmed by 5 bases and 13 bases, with 20 bases remaining between them. CDR3 nucleotide sequence: TGTGCCAGCAGCCTTACCGGTCAGGGTTTTAGACTGTTTTTT. Residues: CASSLTGQGFRLFF.

In its sample, this clonotype was seen many times. The chain carries TRBV5-1 and TRBJ2-7; D call uncertain. The CDR3 has 15 amino acids. CDR1 is SGHRS, CDR2 YFSETQ, per germline. Between the trimmed V and J ends, which lost 0 bases and 0 bases, there was a span of 10 bases. CDR3 loop: CASSLEAGSSYEQYF. CDR3 nucleotide sequence: TGCGCCAGCAGCTTGGAGGCAGGTAGCTCCTACGAGCAGTACTTC. Variable domain in full (rest from reference TRBV5-1 and TRBJ2-7): KAGVTQTPRYLIKTRGQQVTLSCSPISGHRSVSWYQQTPGQGLQFLFEYFSETQRNKGNFPGRFSGRQFSNSRSEMNVSTLELGDSALYLCASSLEAGSSYEQYFGPGTRLTVT.

The table lists this clonotype with many counts. The V call is TRBV7-2, the J call TRBJ1-3; the match to TRBD1 covers 9 bases. The germline gives CDR1 SGHTA, CDR2 FQGNSA. This CDR3 is 16 amino acids long. J was trimmed by 3 bases and V by 5 bases; bases with no gene match: 8. The CDR3 region is CASSPSADRGGNTIYF. CDR3 DNA sequence: TGTGCCAGCAGCCCCTCTGCGGACAGGGGTGGAAACACCATATATTTT.

This clonotype was seen ten or more times. The chain is built from TRBV18 and TRBJ1-5, with D perhaps matching TRBD1 (6 bases). This CDR3 is 15 amino acids long. The germline V and J ends were trimmed by 2 bases and 3 bases, with 11 bases remaining between them. Germline V gives CDR1 KGHSH, CDR2 LQKENI. CDR3 protein: CASSPGGRSNQPQHF. CDR3 bases: TGTGCCAGCTCACCAGGGGGCCGATCCAATCAGCCCCAGCATTTT. Complete variable domain (other parts from reference TRBV18 and TRBJ1-5): NAGVMQNPRHLVRRRGQEARLRCSPMKGHSHVYWYRQLPEEGLKFMVYLQKENIIDESGMPKERFSAEFPKEGPSILRIQQVVRGDSAAYFCASSPGGRSNQPQHFGDGTRLSIL.

This clonotype was seen ten or more times. The chain couples TRBV2 to TRBJ2-5, with D uncertain. The length of the CDR3 is 13 residues. Germline CDR1 and CDR2: SNHLY and FYNNEI. Trimming stripped 4 bases from V and 2 bases from J, with 8 bases between. The CDR3, as DNA: TGTGCCAGCAGTGCGAACCCACAAGAGACCCAGTACTTC. Amino acids: CASSANPQETQYF.